In this sample, the clone carrying this TCR beta chain turned up a few times. Its antigen is not known. This specimen belongs to a study of beta chain features in type 1 diabetes. Whole-study findings and limits: The study found fewer insertions and more deletions at VDJ junctions in type 1 diabetes patients. When Type 1 diabetes patients were examined, their TCRB CDR3s proved moderately but significantly shorter in all four CD4+ subsets.

Of the isolated RNA, all was reverse transcribed, and so the sequenced material was expressed TCRB transcripts. The assay was immunoSEQ multiplex PCR, and TCRdb's table has in-frame clones only and misses some. The sample gives around 240,000 clones, 68% of which show up once; almost 0.055% is in the top ten. The V gene's germline CDR1 is GTSNPN and CDR2 SVGIG (reference sequence). The V gene lost 0 bases and the J gene lost 7 bases, with 10 bases spanning the gap. The CDR3 length is 12 residues. The chain employs TRBV30 and TRBJ2-7, with a possible D match to TRBD1 (6 bases). This TCR came from a man younger than 40 in good health. Input material: naive CD4+ T cells from blood. The CDR3, as DNA: TGTGCCTGGAGTGTTCACAGGGATGAGCAGTACTTC. Its translation: CAWSVHRDEQYF.